The clone carrying this T cell receptor beta chain has only a few counts. Trimming took 1 base from V and 6 from J, leaving 13 bases between them. CDR1 and CDR2 from the germline V gene are SGHTA and FQGNSA. The CDR3 consists of 14 residues. The record originates from a study of T-cell reconstitution after alpha-beta-depleted transplantation in children. As it was prepared, the TCRbeta library received unique molecular identifiers. Via MiXCR, TCRdb re-called the PCR reads, giving one row per CDR3 protein. The sample consists of about 200,000 distinct CDR3 sequences, about 6.6% of them appearing once. Sample: PBMCs, taken before TCRalphabeta/CD19-depleted stem cell transplant. This clonotype was sampled from a boy under 10 years old with acute lymphoblastic leukemia, due to receive a stem cell transplant. The V and J genes are TRBV7-2 and TRBJ2-7, with D possibly matching TRBD1 (5 bases). The CDR3 spells CASSLVLGRGEQYF. CDR3 nucleotide sequence: TGTGCCAGCAGCTTAGTTTTAGGTAGGGGCGAGCAGTACTTC. Supplemented by reference TRBV7-2 and TRBJ2-7, the full variable domain reads GAGVSQSPSNKVTEKGKDVELRCDPISGHTALYWYRQSLGQGLEFLIYFQGNSAPDKSGLPSDRFSAERTGGSVSTLTIQRTQQEDSAVYLCASSLVLGRGEQYFGPGTRLTVT.